What follows are 9 T cell receptor beta chains derived from one specimen sequenced in a study of T-cell reconstitution after alpha-beta-depleted transplantation in children (dated by TCRdb to the mid-2010s). To prepare the library, PCR was applied. The reads were generated on an Illumina HiSeq 2500. To normalize quantification of the TCRbeta repertoire, the TCR libraries were built with molecular barcoding that relied on unique molecular identifiers. In TCRdb, the public reads were trimmed at Q25 with fastp and aligned with MiXCR, with productive beta chains retained. Entries that share a CDR3 protein sequence are merged under the most common genes and DNA. The sample table records about 600,000 distinct CDR3 sequences; over 9.5% of these occur just once. About 4.2% of the sample is taken by the ten largest. The material was PBMCs from the stem cell graft donor, obtained from the stem cell graft. The receptors shown here come from a human donor who donated a stem cell graft to a child with acute myeloid leukemia.

CDR3 protein: CASSNRQGLDQPQHF. In DNA, the CDR3 is TGTGCCAGCAGCAACCGACAGGGTTTGGATCAGCCCCAGCATTTT. This chain links TRBV6-2 or TRBV6-3 with TRBJ1-5; TRBD1 matches at 7 bases. The CDR3 has 15 residues. The germline V gene has CDR1 MNHEY and CDR2 SVGEGT. V dropped 6 bases and J dropped 5; count of bases not matched to a gene: 10.

A few counts support this clonotype. J is TRBJ2-7 and V is TRBV10-2; TRBD2 agrees at 8 bases. CDR3 size: 13 residues. V gave up 2 bases and J gave up 11 bases; unmatched junction bases: 8. Looked up from germline, CDR1 is WSHSY and CDR2 is SAAADI. In DNA, the CDR3 is TGCGCCAGCAGTGAGGTTAGCGGGATGAAGGAGTACTTC. Protein sequence: CASSEVSGMKEYF.

This clonotype occurred a few times. The gene calls are TRBV6-5 and TRBJ2-1; D is unresolved. CDR3 length: 12 amino acids. Trimming cost V 8 bases and J 2 bases, with 7 bases left between them. Germline V gene sequence: CDR1 MNHEY, CDR2 SVGAGI. The CDR3 region is CASRSPYNEQFF. The CDR3 nucleotides are TGTGCCAGCCGGTCACCCTACAATGAGCAGTTCTTC.

The chain recombines TRBV10-3 with TRBJ2-2; D call uncertain. Trimming removed 7 bases at V and 6 bases at J, with 12 bases between. The germline CDR1 and CDR2 sequences are ENHRY and SYGVKD. This CDR3 contains 13 residues. The CDR3 DNA reads TGTGCCATCAATCGGGCGGTTTCCGGGGAGCTGTTTTTT. Translated, it gives CAINRAVSGELFF.

The chain is built from TRBV20-1 and TRBJ2-5; 8 positions match TRBD2. Germline V gives CDR1 DFQATT, CDR2 SNEGSKA (reference sequence). The V segment lost 2 bases and the J segment 5 bases; nucleotides outside the gene matches: 10. This CDR3 spans 15 amino acids. The CDR3 spells CSARNSGTTIETQYF. In nucleotides, the CDR3 is TGCAGTGCTAGAAATAGCGGGACCACTATCGAGACCCAGTACTTC.

This clonotype came up many times. The V and J genes are TRBV3-1 and TRBJ1-2, with 11 bases fitting TRBD1. Germline CDR1 LGHDT, CDR2 YNNKEL (reference sequence). The CDR3 extends over 15 amino acids. The ends lost 4 bases at V and 6 bases at J; junction bases unmatched: 7. As DNA, the CDR3 is TGTGCCAGCAGCCGTAAGCGGACAGGGGGCGATGGCTACACCTTC. This encodes CASSRKRTGGDGYTF.

This clonotype has ten or more counts. The chain has TRBV12-3 or TRBV12-4 and TRBJ2-2; D gene ambiguous. The CDR3 totals 14 residues. With 1 base removed from V and 4 bases from J, the gap between germline ends came to 7 bases. CDR3 protein: CASSLGPTTGELFF. The CDR3 DNA reads as TGTGCCAGCAGTTTAGGGCCGACCACCGGGGAGCTGTTTTTT.

The chain has TRBV12-5 and TRBJ2-2, with D possibly matching TRBD1 (5 bases). Trimming removed 0 bases at V and 4 bases at J, with 12 bases between. This CDR3 is 16 amino acids long. Looked up from germline, CDR1 is LGHNT and CDR2 is FRNRAP. The CDR3 DNA sequence: TGTGCTAGTGGTTTGGTAGTGGGGCCGGGCACCGGGGAGCTGTTTTTT. This sequence encodes CASGLVVGPGTGELFF.

This clonotype was counted ten times or more. The chain uses TRBV25-1 and TRBJ1-1, with D tentatively TRBD1 (5 bases). The CDR3 totals 15 residues. Germline assignment: CDR1 MGHDK and CDR2 SYGVNS. The ends were cut back, 6 bases at V and 2 bases at J, with 16 bases in the middle. The CDR3 DNA follows: TGTGCCAGCAGACCCCTCGGACAAGCTAACACTGAAGCTTTCTTT. It specifies CASRPLGQANTEAFF.